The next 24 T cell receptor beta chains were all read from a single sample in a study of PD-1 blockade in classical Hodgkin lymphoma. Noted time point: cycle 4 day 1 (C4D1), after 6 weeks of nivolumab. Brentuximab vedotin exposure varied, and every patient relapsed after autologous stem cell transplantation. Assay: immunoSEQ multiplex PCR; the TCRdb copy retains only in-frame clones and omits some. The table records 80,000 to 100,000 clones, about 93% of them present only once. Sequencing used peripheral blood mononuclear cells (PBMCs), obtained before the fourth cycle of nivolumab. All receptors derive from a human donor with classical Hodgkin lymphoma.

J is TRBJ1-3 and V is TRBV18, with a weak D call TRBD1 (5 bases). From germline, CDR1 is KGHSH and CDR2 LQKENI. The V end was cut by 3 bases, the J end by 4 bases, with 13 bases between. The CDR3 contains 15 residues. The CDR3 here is CASSPEQASGNTIYF. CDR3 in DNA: TGTGCCAGCTCACCCGAACAGGCATCAGGAAACACCATATATTTT.

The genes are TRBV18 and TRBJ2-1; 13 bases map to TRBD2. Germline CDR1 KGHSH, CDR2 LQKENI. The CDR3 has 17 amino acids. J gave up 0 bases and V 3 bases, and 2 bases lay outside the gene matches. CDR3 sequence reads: CASSPRTSGSSYNEQFF. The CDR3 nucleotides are TGTGCCAGCTCACCTAGGACTAGCGGGAGCTCCTACAATGAGCAGTTCTTC.

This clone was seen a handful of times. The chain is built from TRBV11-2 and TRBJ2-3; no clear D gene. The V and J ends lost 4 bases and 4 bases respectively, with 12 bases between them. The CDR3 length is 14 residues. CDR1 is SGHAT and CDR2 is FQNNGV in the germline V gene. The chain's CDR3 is CASSSWFKADTQYF. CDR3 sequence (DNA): TGTGCCAGCAGCTCTTGGTTTAAGGCAGATACGCAGTATTTT.

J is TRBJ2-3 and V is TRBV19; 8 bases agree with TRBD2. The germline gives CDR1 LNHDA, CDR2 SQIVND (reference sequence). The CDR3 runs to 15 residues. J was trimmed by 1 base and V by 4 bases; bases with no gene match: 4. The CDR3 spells CASSTPGLGTDTQYF. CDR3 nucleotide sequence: TGTGCCAGTAGTACGCCGGGACTAGGCACAGATACGCAGTATTTT.

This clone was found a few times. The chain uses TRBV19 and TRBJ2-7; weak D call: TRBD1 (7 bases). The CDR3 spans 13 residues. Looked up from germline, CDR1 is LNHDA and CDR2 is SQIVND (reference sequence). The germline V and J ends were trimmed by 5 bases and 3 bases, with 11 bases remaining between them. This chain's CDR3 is CASSPRGDYEQYF. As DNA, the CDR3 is TGTGCCAGTAGTCCCAGGGGGGACTACGAGCAGTACTTC.

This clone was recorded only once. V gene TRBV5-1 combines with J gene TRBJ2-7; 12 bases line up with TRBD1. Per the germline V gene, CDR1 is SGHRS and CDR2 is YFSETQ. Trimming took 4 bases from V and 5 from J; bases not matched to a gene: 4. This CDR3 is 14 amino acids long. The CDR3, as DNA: TGCGCCAGCAGCAGGGACAGGGGGCAGGACGAGCAGTACTTC. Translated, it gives CASSRDRGQDEQYF.

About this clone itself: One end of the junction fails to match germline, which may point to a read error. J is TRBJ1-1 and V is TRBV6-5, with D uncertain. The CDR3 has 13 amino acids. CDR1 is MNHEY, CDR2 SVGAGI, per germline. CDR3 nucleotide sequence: TGTGCCAGCAGTTATCAAAGTAACACTAAAGCTTTCTTT. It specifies CASSYQSNTKAFF.

The CDR3 spells CASSFRATNEKLFF. As DNA, the CDR3 is TGTGCCAGCAGTTTTCGGGCAACTAATGAAAAACTGTTTTTT. The chain is built from TRBV28 and TRBJ1-4, with no clear D. The CDR3 covers 14 residues. The germline V gene has CDR1 MDHEN and CDR2 SYDVKM. V shed 3 bases and J shed 0 bases, with 5 bases lying between them.

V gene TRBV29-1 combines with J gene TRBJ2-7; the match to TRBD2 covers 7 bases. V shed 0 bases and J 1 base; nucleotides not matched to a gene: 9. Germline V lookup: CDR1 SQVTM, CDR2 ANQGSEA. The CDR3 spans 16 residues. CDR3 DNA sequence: TGCAGCGTTGAAGATCCCCTGGCGGGAGAATCCTACGAGCAGTACTTC. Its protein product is CSVEDPLAGESYEQYF.

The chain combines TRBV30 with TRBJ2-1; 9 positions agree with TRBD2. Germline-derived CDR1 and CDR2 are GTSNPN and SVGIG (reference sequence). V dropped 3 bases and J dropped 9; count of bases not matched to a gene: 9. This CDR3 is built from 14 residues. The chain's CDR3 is CAWRLGTSSTEQFF. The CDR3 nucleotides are TGTGCCTGGAGGCTAGGGACTAGCAGTACTGAGCAGTTCTTC.

In DNA, the CDR3 is TGCGCCAGCAGCTTGGAACAGGGGTCGGCGAACACTGAAGCTTTCTTT. Its translation: CASSLEQGSANTEAFF. The chain links TRBV5-1 to TRBJ1-1; 7 positions match TRBD1. CDR3 size: 16 residues. CDR1 and CDR2 (germline): SGHRS, YFSETQ. Trimming at V came to 0 bases and at J to 1 base, leaving 6 bases not matched to a gene.

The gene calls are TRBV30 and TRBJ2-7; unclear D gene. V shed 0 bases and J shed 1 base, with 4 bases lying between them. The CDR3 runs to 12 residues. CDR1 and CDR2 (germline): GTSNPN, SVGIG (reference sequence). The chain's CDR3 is CAWSVTSYEQYF. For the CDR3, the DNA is TGTGCCTGGAGTGTAACTTCCTACGAGCAGTACTTC.

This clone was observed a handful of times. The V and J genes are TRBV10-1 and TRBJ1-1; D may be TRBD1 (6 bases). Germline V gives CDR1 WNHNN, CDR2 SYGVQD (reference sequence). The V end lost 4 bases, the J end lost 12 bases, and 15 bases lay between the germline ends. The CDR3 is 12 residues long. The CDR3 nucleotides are TGCGCCAGCAGTGCGGGGGCAGCTCAGCCTTTCTTT. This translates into CASSAGAAQPFF.

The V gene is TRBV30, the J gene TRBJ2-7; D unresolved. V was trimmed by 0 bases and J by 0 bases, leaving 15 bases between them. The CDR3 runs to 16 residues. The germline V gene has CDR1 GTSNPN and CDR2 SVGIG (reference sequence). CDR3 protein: CAWSVPALGSSYEQYF. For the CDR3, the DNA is TGTGCCTGGAGTGTACCGGCCCTTGGATCCTCCTACGAGCAGTACTTC. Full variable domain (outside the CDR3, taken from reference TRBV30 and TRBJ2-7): SQTIHQWPATLVQPVGSPLSLECTVEGTSNPNLYWYRQAAGRGLQLLFYSVGIGQISSEVPQNLSASRPQDRQFILSSKKLLLSDSGFYLCAWSVPALGSSYEQYFGPGTRLTVT.

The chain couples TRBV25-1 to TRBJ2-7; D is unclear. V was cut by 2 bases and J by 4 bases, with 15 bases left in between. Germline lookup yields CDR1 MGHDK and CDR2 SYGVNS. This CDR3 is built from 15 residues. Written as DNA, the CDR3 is TGTGCCAGCAGTGAAGATGGCAGTAGCTTTTACGAGCAGTACTTC. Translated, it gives CASSEDGSSFYEQYF.

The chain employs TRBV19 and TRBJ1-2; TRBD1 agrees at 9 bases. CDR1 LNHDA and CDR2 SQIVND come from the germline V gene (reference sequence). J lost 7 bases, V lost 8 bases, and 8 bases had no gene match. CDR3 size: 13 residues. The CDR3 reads CASWTGERSGYTF. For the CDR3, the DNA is TGTGCCAGTTGGACAGGGGAGAGGAGTGGCTACACCTTC.

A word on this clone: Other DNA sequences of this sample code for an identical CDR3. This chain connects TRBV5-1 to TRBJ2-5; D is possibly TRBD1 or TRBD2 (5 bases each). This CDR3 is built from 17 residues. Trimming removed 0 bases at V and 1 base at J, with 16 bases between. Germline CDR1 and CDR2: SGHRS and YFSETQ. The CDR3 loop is CASSLAVVSGGQETQYF. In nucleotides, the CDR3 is TGCGCCAGCAGCTTGGCGGTCGTCAGTGGGGGCCAAGAGACCCAGTACTTC.

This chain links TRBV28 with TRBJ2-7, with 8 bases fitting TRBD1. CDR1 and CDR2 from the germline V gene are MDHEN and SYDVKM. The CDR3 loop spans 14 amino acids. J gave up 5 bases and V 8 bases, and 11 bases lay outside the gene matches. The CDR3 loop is CASARATGENEQYF. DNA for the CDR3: TGTGCCAGCGCAAGGGCGACAGGGGAAAACGAGCAGTACTTC. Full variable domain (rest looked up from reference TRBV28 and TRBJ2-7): DVKVTQSSRYLVKRTGEKVFLECVQDMDHENMFWYRQDPGLGLRLIYFSYDVKMKEKGDIPEGYSVSREKKERFSLILESASTNQTSMYLCASARATGENEQYFGPGTRLTVT.

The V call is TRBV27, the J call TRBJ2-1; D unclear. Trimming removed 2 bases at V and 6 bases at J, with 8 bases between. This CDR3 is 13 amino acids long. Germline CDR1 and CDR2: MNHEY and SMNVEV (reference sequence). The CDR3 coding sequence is TGTGCCAGCAGTTTACAGTGGGGCAATGAGCAGTTCTTC. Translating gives CASSLQWGNEQFF.

CDR3 in DNA: TGTGCCAGCAGCTTTGGGAGAGGAAACGGTGAGCAGTTCTTC. It codes for CASSFGRGNGEQFF. This chain links TRBV5-6 with TRBJ2-1, with D possibly TRBD2 on 5 matching bases. The V end was cut by 2 bases, the J end by 9 bases, with 15 bases between. This CDR3 spans 14 amino acids. Germline V gene data show CDR1 as SGHDT and CDR2 as YYEEEE. Looking up the rest from reference TRBV5-6 and TRBJ2-1 gives the full variable domain: DAGVTQSPTHLIKTRGQQVTLRCSPKSGHDTVSWYQQALGQGPQFIFQYYEEEERQRGNFPDRFSGHQFPNYSSELNVNALLLGDSALYLCASSFGRGNGEQFFGPGTRLTVL.

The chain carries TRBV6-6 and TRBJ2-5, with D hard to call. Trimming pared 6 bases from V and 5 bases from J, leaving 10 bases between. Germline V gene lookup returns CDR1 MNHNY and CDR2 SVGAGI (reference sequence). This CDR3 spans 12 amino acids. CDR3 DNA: TGTGCCAGCAGCCCGTACGGGGAGACCCAGTACTTC. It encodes CASSPYGETQYF.

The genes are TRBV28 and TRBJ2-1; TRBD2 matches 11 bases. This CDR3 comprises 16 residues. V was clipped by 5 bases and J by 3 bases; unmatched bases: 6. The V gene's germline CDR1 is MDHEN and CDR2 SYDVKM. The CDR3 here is CASSPLAGGFYNEQFF. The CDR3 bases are TGTGCCAGCAGTCCCCTAGCGGGAGGTTTCTACAATGAGCAGTTCTTC. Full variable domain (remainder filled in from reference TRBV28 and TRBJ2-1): DVKVTQSSRYLVKRTGEKVFLECVQDMDHENMFWYRQDPGLGLRLIYFSYDVKMKEKGDIPEGYSVSREKKERFSLILESASTNQTSMYLCASSPLAGGFYNEQFFGPGTRLTVL.

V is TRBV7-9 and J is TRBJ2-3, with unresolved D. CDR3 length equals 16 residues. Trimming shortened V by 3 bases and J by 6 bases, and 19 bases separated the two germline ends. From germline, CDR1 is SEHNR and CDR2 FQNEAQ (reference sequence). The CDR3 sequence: CASSFPPSTMRDTQYF. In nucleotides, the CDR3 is TGTGCCAGCAGCTTCCCCCCCTCTACTATGCGGGATACGCAGTATTTT.

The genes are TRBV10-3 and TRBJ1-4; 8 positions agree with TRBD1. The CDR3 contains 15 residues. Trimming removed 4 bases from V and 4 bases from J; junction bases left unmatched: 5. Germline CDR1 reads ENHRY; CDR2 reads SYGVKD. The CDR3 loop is CAISARTGINEKLFF. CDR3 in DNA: TGTGCCATCAGTGCAAGGACAGGGATTAATGAAAAACTGTTTTTT.